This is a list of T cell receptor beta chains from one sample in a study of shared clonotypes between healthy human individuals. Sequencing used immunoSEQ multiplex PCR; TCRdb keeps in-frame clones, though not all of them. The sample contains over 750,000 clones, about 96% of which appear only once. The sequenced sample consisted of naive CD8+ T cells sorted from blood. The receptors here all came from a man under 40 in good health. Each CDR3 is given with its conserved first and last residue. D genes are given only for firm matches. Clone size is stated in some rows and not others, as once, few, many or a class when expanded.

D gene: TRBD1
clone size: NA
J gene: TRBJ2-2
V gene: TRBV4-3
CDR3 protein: CASSQDRGTNTGELFF
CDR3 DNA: TGCGCCAGCAGCCAAGACAGGGGGACCAACACCGGGGAGCTGTTTTTT

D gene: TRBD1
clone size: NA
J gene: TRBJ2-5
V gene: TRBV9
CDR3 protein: CASSPPQGGETQYF
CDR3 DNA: TGTGCCAGCAGCCCCCCACAGGGGGGAGAGACCCAGTACTTC

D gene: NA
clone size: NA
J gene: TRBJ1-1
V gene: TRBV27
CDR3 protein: CASSPGRTEAFF
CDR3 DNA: TGTGCCAGCAGCCCCGGCCGCACTGAAGCTTTCTTT

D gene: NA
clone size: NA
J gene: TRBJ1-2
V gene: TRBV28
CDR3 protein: CASNQNYGYTF
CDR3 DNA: TGTGCCAGCAACCAAAACTATGGCTACACCTTC

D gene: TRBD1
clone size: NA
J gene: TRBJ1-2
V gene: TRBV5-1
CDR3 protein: CASSLGTGGGLGYGYTF
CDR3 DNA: TGCGCCAGCAGCCTTGGGACAGGGGGCGGACTGGGCTATGGCTACACCTTC

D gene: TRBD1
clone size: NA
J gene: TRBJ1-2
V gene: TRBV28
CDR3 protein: CASSSTGTEANYGYTF
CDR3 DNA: TGTGCCAGCAGTTCCACCGGGACAGAAGCTAACTATGGCTACACCTTC

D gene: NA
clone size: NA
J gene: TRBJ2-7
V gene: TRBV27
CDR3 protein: CASSLSGVGEVLNEQYF
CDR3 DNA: TGTGCCAGCAGTTTATCGGGGGTAGGGGAGGTTTTGAACGAGCAGTACTTC

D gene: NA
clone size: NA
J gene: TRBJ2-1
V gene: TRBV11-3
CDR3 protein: CASSPPSSYNEQFF
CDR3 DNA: TGTGCCAGCAGCCCCCCATCCTCCTACAATGAGCAGTTCTTC

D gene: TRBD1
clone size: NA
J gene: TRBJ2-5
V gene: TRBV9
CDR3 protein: CASSVGDRDQETQYF
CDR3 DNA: TGTGCCAGCAGCGTGGGGGACAGGGACCAAGAGACCCAGTACTTC

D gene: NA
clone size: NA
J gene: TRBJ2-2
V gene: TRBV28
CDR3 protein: CASSLLQTANTGELFF
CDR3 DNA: TGTGCCAGCAGTTTACTTCAGACCGCGAACACCGGGGAGCTGTTTTTT

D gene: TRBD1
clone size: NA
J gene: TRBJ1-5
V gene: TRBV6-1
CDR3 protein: CASVDRISNQPQHF
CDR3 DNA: TGTGCCAGCGTGGACAGGATTAGCAATCAGCCCCAGCATTTT

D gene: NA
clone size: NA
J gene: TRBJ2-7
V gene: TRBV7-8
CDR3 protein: CASSPTGNYEQYF
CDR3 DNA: TGTGCCAGCAGCCCAACAGGAAACTACGAGCAGTACTTC

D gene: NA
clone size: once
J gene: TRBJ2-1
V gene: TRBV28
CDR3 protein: CASSLDLGGVYNEQFF
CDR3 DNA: TGTGCCAGCAGTTTAGACCTAGGGGGGGTATACAATGAGCAGTTCTTC

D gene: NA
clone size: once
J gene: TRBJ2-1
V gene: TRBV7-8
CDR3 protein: CASSFPGEGPYMGHNEQFF
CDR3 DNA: TGTGCCAGCAGCTTTCCAGGGGAGGGACCTTATATGGGACACAATGAGCAGTTCTTC

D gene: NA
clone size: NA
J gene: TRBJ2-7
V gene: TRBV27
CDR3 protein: CASSELHRIGYEQYF
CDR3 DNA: TGTGCCAGCAGCGAGCTCCACAGAATAGGCTACGAGCAGTACTTC

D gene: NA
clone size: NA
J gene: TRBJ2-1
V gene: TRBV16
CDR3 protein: CASSQSLGGWFF
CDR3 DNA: TGTGCCAGCAGCCAATCCCTAGGCGGTTGGTTCTTC

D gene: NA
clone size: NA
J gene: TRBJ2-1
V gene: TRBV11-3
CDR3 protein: CASSLGEGGFYNEQFF
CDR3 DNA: TGTGCCAGCAGCTTAGGGGAAGGGGGATTTTACAATGAGCAGTTCTTC

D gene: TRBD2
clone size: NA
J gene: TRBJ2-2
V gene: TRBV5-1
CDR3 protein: CASSPPASGRTSGELFF
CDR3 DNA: TGCGCCAGCAGCCCGCCCGCTAGCGGGAGAACTTCCGGGGAGCTGTTTTTT

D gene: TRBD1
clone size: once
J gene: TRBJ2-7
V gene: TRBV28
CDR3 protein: CASSWDSSSYEQYF
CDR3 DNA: TGTGCCAGCAGCTGGGACAGCTCCTCCTACGAGCAGTACTTC

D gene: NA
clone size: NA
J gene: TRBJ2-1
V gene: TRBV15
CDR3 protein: CATSDWKYNEQFF
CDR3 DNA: TGTGCCACCAGTGACTGGAAATACAATGAGCAGTTCTTC

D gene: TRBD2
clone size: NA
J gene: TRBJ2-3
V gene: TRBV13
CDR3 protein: CASSPRGSSTDTQYF
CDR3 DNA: TGTGCCAGCAGCCCGCGGGGGAGCAGCACAGATACGCAGTATTTT

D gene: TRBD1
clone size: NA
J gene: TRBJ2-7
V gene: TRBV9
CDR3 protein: CASSFQWDRASEQYF
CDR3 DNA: TGTGCCAGCAGCTTCCAATGGGACAGGGCCAGCGAGCAGTACTTC

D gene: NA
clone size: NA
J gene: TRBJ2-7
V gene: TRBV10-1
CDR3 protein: CASSRDVYEQYF
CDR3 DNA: TGCGCCAGCAGCCGAGACGTATACGAGCAGTACTTC

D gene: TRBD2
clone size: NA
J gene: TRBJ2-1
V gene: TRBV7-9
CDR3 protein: CASSLLKPGGRPGNEQFF
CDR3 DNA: TGTGCCAGCAGCTTACTAAAACCAGGCGGGAGGCCCGGCAATGAGCAGTTCTTC

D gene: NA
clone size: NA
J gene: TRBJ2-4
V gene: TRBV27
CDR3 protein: CASSFRQTVKNIQYF
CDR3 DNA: TGTGCCAGCAGTTTTCGGCAGACCGTCAAAAACATTCAGTACTTC

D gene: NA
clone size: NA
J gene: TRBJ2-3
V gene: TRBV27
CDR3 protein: CASSASWGTDTQYF
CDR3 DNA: TGTGCCAGCAGTGCCTCTTGGGGGACAGATACGCAGTATTTT

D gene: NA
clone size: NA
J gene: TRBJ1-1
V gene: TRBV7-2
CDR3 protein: CASSSRRLGEAFF
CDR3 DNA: TGTGCCAGCAGCTCCCGGCGTTTGGGCGAAGCTTTCTTT